The rows below give T cell receptor beta chains drawn from one sample of a study of identical twins. TCRdb re-called the 5' RACE reads through MiXCR, storing one row per CDR3 protein. The repertoire includes about 890,000 distinct CDR3 sequences, around an eighth of them detected once, and 1.5% to 2% sits in the top ten. The same sample was also studied in work on yellow fever vaccine responses in identical twins.

What was sequenced was PBMCs. The source is a young woman in good health. The CDR3 runs from the conserved cysteine through the conserved F or W. Each record gives: CDR3 length, V gene, D gene, clone size, J gene, CDR3 protein, CDR3 DNA. D genes are given only for firm matches. Clone size is given for some rows only: seen once, a few or many times, or a class if the clone is expanded.

>13|TRBV12-3/TRBV12-4|-|many|TRBJ1-2
CASSETGPYGYTF
TGTGCCAGCAGTGAAACAGGACCCTATGGCTACACCTTC
>16|TRBV7-7|TRBD2|few|TRBJ2-2
CASSPSSGGVTGELFF
TGTGCCAGCAGCCCCTCTAGCGGAGGCGTCACCGGGGAGCTGTTTTTT
>13|TRBV7-2|-|many|TRBJ2-3
CASSFGVVDTQYF
TGTGCCAGCAGCTTTGGGGTGGTGGATACGCAGTATTTT
>16|TRBV20-1|TRBD2|few|TRBJ2-1
CSARDRGGGANNEQFF
TGCAGTGCTAGAGATCGGGGCGGGGGGGCTAACAATGAGCAGTTCTTC
>13|TRBV29-1|-|few|TRBJ2-7
CSVVGGISYEQYF
TGCAGCGTTGTGGGCGGGATCTCCTACGAGCAGTACTTC
>19|TRBV28|-|many|TRBJ2-1
CASSKGGQTYDFLYNEQFF
TGTGCCAGCAGCAAGGGCGGTCAGACCTACGACTTTTTGTACAATGAGCAGTTCTTC
>14|TRBV27|-|few|TRBJ2-5
CASSLSLAWETQYF
TGTGCCAGCAGTTTATCCCTAGCGTGGGAGACCCAGTACTTC
>13|TRBV10-3|-|few|TRBJ2-7
CAISEPASYEQYF
TGTGCCATCAGTGAGCCAGCCTCCTACGAGCAGTACTTC
>14|TRBV28|TRBD1|few|TRBJ2-2
CASRGQGRSGELFF
TGTGCCAGCAGGGGACAGGGGAGGTCCGGGGAGCTGTTTTTT
>16|TRBV25-1|-|-|TRBJ1-5
CARSSKNLLTEQPQHF
TGTGCCAGAAGTTCCAAAAACTTATTGACCGAACAGCCCCAGCATTTT
>16|TRBV3-1|TRBD2|few|TRBJ2-1
CASSQVAASGRDEQFF
TGTGCCAGCAGCCAAGTGGCGGCTAGCGGGAGGGATGAGCAGTTCTTC
>16|TRBV2|TRBD2|-|TRBJ2-3
CASNGLTSGSTDTQYF
TGTGCCAGCAACGGACTAACTAGCGGGAGCACAGATACGCAGTATTTT
>16|TRBV3-1|-|few|TRBJ2-5
CASSRQPPRGQETQYF
TGTGCCAGCAGCCGCCAACCTCCCCGGGGCCAAGAGACCCAGTACTTC
>16|TRBV2|-|few|TRBJ1-5
CASSEARTAPNQPQHF
TGTGCCAGCAGTGAAGCGCGGACAGCCCCCAATCAGCCCCAGCATTTT
>17|TRBV5-1|TRBD1|-|TRBJ2-6
CASSLRTGFAGANVLTF
TGCGCCAGCAGCTTGAGGACAGGGTTTGCAGGGGCCAACGTCCTGACTTTC
>20|TRBV20-1|TRBD2|-|TRBJ2-3
CSAPWPGGTSGTSFIDTQYF
TGCAGTGCCCCGTGGCCGGGGGGGACCTCCGGGACTAGCTTTATAGATACGCAGTATTTT
>17|TRBV20-1|-|-|TRBJ2-1
CSAPLRVYQSSYNEQFF
TGCAGTGCCCCTCTGAGAGTCTACCAGAGCTCCTACAATGAGCAGTTCTTC
>16|TRBV7-9|-|-|TRBJ2-7
CASSTSLTGSLYEQYF
TGTGCCAGCAGCACTTCCTTGACAGGTAGCCTCTACGAGCAGTACTTC
>17|TRBV7-2|TRBD2|-|TRBJ2-1
CASSDGTSGSRYNEQFF
TGTGCCAGCAGCGACGGGACTAGCGGGAGTAGATACAATGAGCAGTTCTTC
>15|TRBV5-1|-|-|TRBJ2-2
CASSYPRVSDGELFF
TGCGCCAGCAGCTACCCGCGAGTTTCGGACGGGGAGCTGTTTTTT
>16|TRBV24-1|TRBD1|-|TRBJ2-6
CATSGRQGSGANVLTF
TGTGCCACCAGTGGCAGACAGGGCTCTGGGGCCAACGTCCTGACTTTC
>15|TRBV4-1|-|few|TRBJ2-7
CASSQEGGYTYEQYF
TGCGCCAGCAGCCAAGAAGGTGGCTATACCTACGAGCAGTACTTC
>14|TRBV2|-|few|TRBJ1-4
CASVDSNINEKLFF
TGTGCCAGCGTGGACAGCAACATTAATGAAAAACTGTTTTTT
>15|TRBV5-1|TRBD2|few|TRBJ2-7
CASSLPQAGGYEQYF
TGCGCCAGCAGCCTACCCCAAGCGGGAGGCTACGAGCAGTACTTC
>16|TRBV5-1|-|-|TRBJ2-6
CASSLAGEGGANVLTF
TGCGCCAGCAGCTTGGCAGGGGAAGGTGGGGCCAACGTCCTGACTTTC
>16|TRBV5-1|TRBD2|-|TRBJ2-2
CASSLDRAGVTGELFF
TGCGCCAGCAGCTTGGATAGAGCGGGAGTCACCGGGGAGCTGTTTTTT
>12|TRBV10-2|-|-|TRBJ1-1
CASSENWGEAFF
TGCGCCAGCAGTGAGAATTGGGGTGAAGCTTTCTTT
>16|TRBV25-1|-|few|TRBJ2-2
CASSEFGQGGTGELFF
TGTGCCAGCAGTGAATTCGGGCAGGGCGGCACCGGGGAGCTGTTTTTT